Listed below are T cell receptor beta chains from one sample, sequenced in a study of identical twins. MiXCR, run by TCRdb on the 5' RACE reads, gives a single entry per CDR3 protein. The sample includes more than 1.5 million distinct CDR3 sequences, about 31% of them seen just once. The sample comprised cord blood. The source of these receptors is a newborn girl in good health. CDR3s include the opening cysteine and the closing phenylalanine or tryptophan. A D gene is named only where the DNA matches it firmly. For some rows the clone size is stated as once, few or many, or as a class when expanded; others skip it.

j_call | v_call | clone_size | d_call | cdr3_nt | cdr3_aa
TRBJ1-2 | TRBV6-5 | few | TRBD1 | TGTGCCAGTTACAGGGGGGGGAACTATGGCTACACCTTC | CASYRGGNYGYTF
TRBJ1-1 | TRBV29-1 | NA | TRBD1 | TGCAGCACGGAAGCAGGGGGACCTGAAGCTTTCTTT | CSTEAGGPEAFF
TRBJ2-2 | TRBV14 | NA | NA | TGTGCCAGCAGCCAACATTTTACAGACACCGGGGAGCTGTTTTTT | CASSQHFTDTGELFF
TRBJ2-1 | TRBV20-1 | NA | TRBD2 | TGCAGTGCTAGCTTACCGCGGGGGGACACCTACAATGAGCAGTTCTTC | CSASLPRGDTYNEQFF
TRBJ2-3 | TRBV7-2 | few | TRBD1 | TGTGCCAGCAGCGTGACAGGGAGAGGGACAGATACGCAGTATTTT | CASSVTGRGTDTQYF
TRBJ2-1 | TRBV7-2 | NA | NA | TGTGCCAGCAGCTCCCTCCAAGGGGGGAGCTCCTACAATGAGCAGTTCTTC | CASSSLQGGSSYNEQFF
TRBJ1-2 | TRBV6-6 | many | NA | TGTGCCAGCAGTAAACAGGGTCTGGGCTATGGCTACACCTTC | CASSKQGLGYGYTF
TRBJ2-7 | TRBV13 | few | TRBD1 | TGTGCCAGCAGCATGGACAGGGATACCTACGAGCAGTACTTC | CASSMDRDTYEQYF
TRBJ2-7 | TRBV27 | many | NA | TGTGCCAGCAGTTTAAAGGGGGGCTACGAGCAGTACTTC | CASSLKGGYEQYF
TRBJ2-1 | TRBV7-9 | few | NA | TGTGCCAGCAGCTTAGTACCGGGGCGGGATGAGCAGTTCTTC | CASSLVPGRDEQFF
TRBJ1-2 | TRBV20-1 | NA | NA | TGCAGTTGCGGGGCCGCGGGGTATGGCTACACCTTC | CSCGAAGYGYTF
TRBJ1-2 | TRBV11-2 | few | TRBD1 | TGTGCCAGCAGCTTTCTACGGCAGGGGGCATATGGCTACACCTTC | CASSFLRQGAYGYTF
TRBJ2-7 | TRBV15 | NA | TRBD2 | TGTGCCACCAGTAGCGGACTAGGCCCCCGGGCAGATGAGCAGTACTTC | CATSSGLGPRADEQYF
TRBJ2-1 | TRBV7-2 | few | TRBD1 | TGTGCCAGCGCGAGGACAGGGGCCTACAATGAGCAGTTCTTC | CASARTGAYNEQFF
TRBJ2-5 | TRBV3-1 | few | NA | TGTGCCAGCACCCACCCTTTGGGGACCCAGTACTTC | CASTHPLGTQYF
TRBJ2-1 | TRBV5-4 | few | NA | TGTGCCAGCAGCCGGTCGGTAGTAAGACTCTCCTACAATGAGCAGTTCTTC | CASSRSVVRLSYNEQFF
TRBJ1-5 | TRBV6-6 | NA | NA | TGTGCCAGCAGTGCCCGGGTCCTGGGAAATCAGCCCCAGCATTTT | CASSARVLGNQPQHF
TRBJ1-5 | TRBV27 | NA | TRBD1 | TGTGCCAGCAGTTTAATCGCACAGGGGGGCAATCAGCCCCAGCATTTT | CASSLIAQGGNQPQHF
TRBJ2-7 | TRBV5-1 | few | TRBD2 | TGCGCCAGCAGCCTCGGGACTAGCGAATCCTACGAGCAGTACTTC | CASSLGTSESYEQYF
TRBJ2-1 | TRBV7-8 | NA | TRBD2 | TGTGCCAGCAGCTTAGTAGTGACTAGCGGGTACAATGAGCAGTTCTTC | CASSLVVTSGYNEQFF
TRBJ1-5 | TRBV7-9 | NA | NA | TGTGCCAGCGACACCCCCAATCAGCCCCAGCATTTT | CASDTPNQPQHF
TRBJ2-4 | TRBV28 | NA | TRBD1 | TGTGCCAGCAGTTTGGTCACCGGGACAGGGGGCGACAAAAACATTCAGTACTTC | CASSLVTGTGGDKNIQYF
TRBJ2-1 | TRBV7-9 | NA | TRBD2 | TGTGCCAGCAGCTTAGGGGAGGGACGCTACAATGAGCAGTTCTTC | CASSLGEGRYNEQFF
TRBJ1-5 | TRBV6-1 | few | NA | TGTGCCAGCAGTGGGACACCTTATAGCAATCAGCCCCAGCATTTT | CASSGTPYSNQPQHF
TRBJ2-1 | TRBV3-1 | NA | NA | TGTGCCAGCAGCCAAGAGACTAGCAATGAGCAGTTCTTC | CASSQETSNEQFF
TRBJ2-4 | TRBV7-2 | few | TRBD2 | TGTGCCAGCAGTCCTGGACTAGCGGGCTCCAAAAACATTCAGTACTTC | CASSPGLAGSKNIQYF
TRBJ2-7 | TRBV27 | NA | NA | TGTGCCAGCAGTTTAGGGCTAGTAGAGGGGCATGAGCAGTACTTC | CASSLGLVEGHEQYF
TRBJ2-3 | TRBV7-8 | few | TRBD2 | TGTGCCAGCAGCCTTACTAGCGGGAGGCAAAGGAGGACGCAGTATTTT | CASSLTSGRQRRTQYF
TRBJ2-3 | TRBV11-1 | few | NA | TGTGCCAGCAGCCCTACTCGATACACAGATACGCAGTATTTT | CASSPTRYTDTQYF
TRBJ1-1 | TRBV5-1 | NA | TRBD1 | TGCGCCAGCAGCGGCTGGACAGGGCGGACTGAAGCTTTCTTT | CASSGWTGRTEAFF
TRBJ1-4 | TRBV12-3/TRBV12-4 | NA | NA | TGTGCCAGCAGTTTTCGACCGGGCGCCGAAAAACTGTTTTTT | CASSFRPGAEKLFF
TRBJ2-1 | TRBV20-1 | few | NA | TGCAGTGCCCCGAGGGGGGCTCACAATGAGCAGTTCTTC | CSAPRGAHNEQFF
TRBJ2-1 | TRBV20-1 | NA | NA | TGCAGTGCTAGACCGGGACCGTTGTACAATGAGCAGTTCTTC | CSARPGPLYNEQFF
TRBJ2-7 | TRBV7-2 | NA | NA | TGTGTCAGCAGCTTAGAGCGACTTCGGACAGACTACGAGCAGTACTTC | CVSSLERLRTDYEQYF
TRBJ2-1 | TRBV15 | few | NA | TGTGCCACCAGCAGAGCCGTGGGGAGAGGGCAGTTCTTC | CATSRAVGRGQFF
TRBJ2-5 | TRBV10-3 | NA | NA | TGTGCCATCAGTGAGTCTTGGGCTCGGCAAGAGAACCAGTACTTC | CAISESWARQENQYF
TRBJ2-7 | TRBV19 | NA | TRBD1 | TGTGCCAGTAGTATTGGGACAGGTTTTTACGAGCAGTACTTC | CASSIGTGFYEQYF
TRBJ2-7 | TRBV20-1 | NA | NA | TGCAGTGCTAGCGTGGACCCCTACGAGCAGTACTTC | CSASVDPYEQYF
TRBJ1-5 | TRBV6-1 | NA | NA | TGTGCCAGCAGTCCTACCCCATCCGCCGGTCAGCCCCAGCATTTT | CASSPTPSAGQPQHF
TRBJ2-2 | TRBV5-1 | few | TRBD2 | TGCGCCAGCAGGTATTCTAGCGGAGCGAACACCGGGGAGCTGTTTTTT | CASRYSSGANTGELFF
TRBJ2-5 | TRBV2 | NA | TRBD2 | TGTGCCAGCAGTGTCGGACTAGCGGGGGGGGTTGAGCAGTACTTC | CASSVGLAGGVEQYF
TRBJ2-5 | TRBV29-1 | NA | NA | TGCAGCGTTGAAGAGAATGAGACCCAGTACTTC | CSVEENETQYF
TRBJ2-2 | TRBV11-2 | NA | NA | TGTGCCAGCAGCTTAGTGTGGGGCCACGCGAACACCGGGGAGCTGTTTTTT | CASSLVWGHANTGELFF
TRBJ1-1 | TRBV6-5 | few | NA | TGTGCCAGCAGTTACTCAAGACGGATGAACACTGAAGCTTTCTTT | CASSYSRRMNTEAFF
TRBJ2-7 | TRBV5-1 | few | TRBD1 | TGCGCCAGCAGCTCGGGACAGGAGCCCTACGAGCAGTACTTC | CASSSGQEPYEQYF
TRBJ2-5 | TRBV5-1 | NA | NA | TGCGCCAGCAGCTTGGCCAGTAGAGGGGGAGAGACCCAGTACTTC | CASSLASRGGETQYF
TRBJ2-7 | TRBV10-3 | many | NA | TGTGCCATCAGTGAGTCGGAGGAATGGCAGTACTTC | CAISESEEWQYF
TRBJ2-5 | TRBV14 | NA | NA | TGTGCCAGCAGCCGAAACACCGCACCTCGAGAGACCCAGTACTTC | CASSRNTAPRETQYF
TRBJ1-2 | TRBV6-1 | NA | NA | TGTGCCAGCAGTGTGACCTACTATGGCTACACCTTC | CASSVTYYGYTF
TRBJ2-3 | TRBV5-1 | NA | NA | TGCGCCAGCAGCTTGGCCGGGAGCTGGGCAGATACGCAGTATTTT | CASSLAGSWADTQYF